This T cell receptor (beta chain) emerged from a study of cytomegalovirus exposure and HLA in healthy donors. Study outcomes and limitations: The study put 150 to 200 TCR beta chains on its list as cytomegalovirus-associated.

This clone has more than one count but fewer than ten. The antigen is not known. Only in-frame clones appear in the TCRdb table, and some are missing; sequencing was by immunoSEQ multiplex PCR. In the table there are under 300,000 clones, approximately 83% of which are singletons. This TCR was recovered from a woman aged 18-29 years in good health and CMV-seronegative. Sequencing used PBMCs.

CDR3 residues: CASNIQGANTGELFF. Written as DNA, the CDR3 is TGTGCCAGTAACATACAGGGCGCGAACACCGGGGAGCTGTTTTTT. The V call is TRBV19, the J call TRBJ2-2; the D gene is possibly TRBD1 (6 bases). Germline V CDR1 and CDR2: LNHDA, SQIVND (reference sequence). Between the trimmed V and J ends, which lost 7 bases and 0 bases, there was a span of 12 bases. CDR3 length: 15 residues.